These 23 T cell receptor beta chains were sequenced from one sample in a study of control samples from healthy donors and cancer patients. Libraries were prepared by immunoSEQ multiplex PCR; TCRdb keeps only in-frame clonotypes and omits some of them. In the table there are about 130,000 clones, approximately 89% of which are singletons. Sequencing input: blood. The receptors were sampled from a man younger than 35 in good health.

The chain has TRBV30 and TRBJ1-6; unclear D gene. This CDR3 is 16 amino acids long. Between the trimmed V and J ends, which lost 1 base and 0 bases, there was a span of 10 bases. CDR1 and CDR2 from the germline V gene are GTSNPN and SVGIG (reference sequence). Written as DNA, the CDR3 is TGTGCCTGGAGTGGACTCAGCAGCTCCTATAATTCACCCCTCCACTTT. This translates into CAWSGLSSSYNSPLHF.

The J gene is TRBJ2-1, the V gene TRBV14; weak D call: TRBD2 (6 bases). This CDR3 is built from 14 residues. Trimming took 4 bases from V and 10 from J, leaving 17 bases between them. Germline assignment: CDR1 SGHDN and CDR2 FVKESK. The CDR3 DNA reads as TGTGCCAGCAGCCCCTCGCTCCCGGGGGTCGAGCAGTTCTTC. This encodes CASSPSLPGVEQFF.

Note on this clone: At one of its ends the junction is not consistent with the germline gene, which may arise from a read error. V usage is TRBV3-1 (or the pseudogene TRBV3-2) and J usage is TRBJ2-5; 12 bases line up with TRBD2. This CDR3 spans 15 amino acids. Germline CDR1 LGHDT, CDR2 YNNKEL (reference sequence). In DNA, the CDR3 is TGTGCCGGCAGCCGACTAGCGGGGGTGATAGAGACCCAGTACTTC. It translates to CAGSRLAGVIETQYF.

V and J are TRBV30 and TRBJ1-1; D is unresolved. The CDR3 covers 12 residues. V gave up 3 bases and J gave up 6 bases, with 11 bases separating them. Germline V gene sequence: CDR1 GTSNPN, CDR2 SVGIG (reference sequence). The CDR3 sequence is CAWRRLYPEAFF. For the CDR3, the DNA is TGTGCCTGGAGGCGCCTTTACCCTGAAGCTTTCTTT.

The chain combines TRBV25-1 with TRBJ1-2, with TRBD1 identical over 8 bases. V gave up 4 bases and J gave up 0 bases; unmatched junction bases: 10. The CDR3 loop spans 17 amino acids. Germline V gives CDR1 MGHDK, CDR2 SYGVNS. CDR3 DNA sequence: TGTGCCAGCAGTGCTCTAACTCAGGGGGCTTCTAACTATGGCTACACCTTC. Amino acid sequence: CASSALTQGASNYGYTF.

The chain employs TRBV9 and TRBJ2-3, with D hard to call. V dropped 4 bases and J dropped 5 bases, with 17 bases sitting between them. Germline loops: CDR1 SGDLS, CDR2 YYNGEE. The CDR3 length is 15 residues. The CDR3 nucleotides read TGTGCCAGCAGCTTTGGACCTCTCGCAGGAGATACGCAGTATTTT. It is translated as CASSFGPLAGDTQYF.

V is TRBV7-3 and J is TRBJ2-5, with 10 nucleotides matching TRBD1. Germline V gives CDR1 SGHTA, CDR2 FQGTGA. The CDR3 length is 14 residues. The J segment lost 5 bases and the V segment lost 4 bases, leaving 4 bases of the junction unmatched. CDR3 coding DNA: TGTGCCAGCAGCTCGACAGGGGGCGCGGAGACCCAGTACTTC. Its translation: CASSSTGGAETQYF.

In this sample, this clone turned up once. The rearrangement links TRBV18 to TRBJ1-2; perhaps TRBD1 as D (6 bases). The CDR3 has 16 residues. V lost 5 bases and J lost 0, with 16 bases in between. In germline, CDR1 is KGHSH, CDR2 LQKENI. CDR3 nucleotide sequence: TGTGCCAGCTCATTTACCAGGGGAAAGGCTAACTATGGCTACACCTTC. Amino acids: CASSFTRGKANYGYTF.

Only a few counts were recorded for this clone. This chain links TRBV27 with TRBJ2-1, with 11 bases aligning to TRBD2. Germline CDR1 reads MNHEY; CDR2 reads SMNVEV (reference sequence). The CDR3 totals 16 residues. Trimming took 2 bases from V and 4 from J; bases not matched to a gene: 4. The DNA of the CDR3 is TGTGCCAGCAGTTTACTCGGGACTAGCGGATACAATGAGCAGTTCTTC. It specifies CASSLLGTSGYNEQFF.

The rearrangement uses TRBV30 and TRBJ1-5; D is possibly TRBD1 (5 bases). The CDR3 spans 14 residues. Germline lookup yields CDR1 GTSNPN and CDR2 SVGIG (reference sequence). Trimming took 3 bases from V and 0 from J, leaving 9 bases between them. The CDR3 reads CAWRDTNSNQPQHF. CDR3 bases: TGTGCCTGGAGGGACACCAATAGCAATCAGCCCCAGCATTTT.

The V and J genes are TRBV5-5 and TRBJ2-1; no definite D call. Between the trimmed V and J ends, which lost 6 bases and 7 bases, there was a span of 17 bases. The CDR3 spans 14 residues. Germline V lookup: CDR1 SGHKS, CDR2 YYEKEE (reference sequence). CDR3 protein: CASIPTYLRNEQFF. CDR3 sequence (DNA): TGTGCCAGCATCCCGACCTACCTAAGGAATGAGCAGTTCTTC.

The gene calls are TRBV5-1 and TRBJ1-1; 10 nucleotides line up with TRBD1. Germline CDR1 SGHRS, CDR2 YFSETQ. The length of the CDR3 is 15 residues. Trimming removed 4 bases from V and 5 bases from J; junction bases left unmatched: 8. The CDR3 reads CASSLRQGAATEAFF. The CDR3 DNA is TGCGCCAGCAGCCTGCGACAGGGGGCTGCGACTGAAGCTTTCTTT.

This chain links TRBV5-1 with TRBJ1-4; the match to TRBD1 covers 8 bases. The CDR3 sequence is 17 residues long. The J segment lost 4 bases and the V segment lost 0 bases, leaving 8 bases of the junction unmatched. CDR1 is SGHRS and CDR2 is YFSETQ in the germline V gene. The CDR3 spells CASSLALTGGINEKLFF. The CDR3 DNA sequence: TGCGCCAGCAGCTTGGCTCTTACAGGGGGGATTAATGAAAAACTGTTTTTT.

The V call is TRBV4-1, the J call TRBJ1-5, with D possibly TRBD1 on 6 matching bases. The CDR3 spans 16 residues. Between the trimmed V and J ends, which lost 5 bases and 1 base, there was a span of 15 bases. Germline V gene lookup returns CDR1 MGHRA and CDR2 YSYEKL. The CDR3: CASSVQGGKSNQPQHF. As DNA, the CDR3 is TGCGCCAGCAGCGTACAGGGAGGTAAGAGCAATCAGCCCCAGCATTTT.

The chain joins TRBV10-3 to TRBJ1-1; D possibly corresponds to TRBD1 (5 bases). In germline, CDR1 is ENHRY, CDR2 SYGVKD. CDR3 length equals 13 residues. Trimming cost V 7 bases and J 10 bases, with 19 bases left between them. The CDR3: CAITQPGGVGAFF. Written as DNA, the CDR3 is TGTGCCATCACCCAGCCCGGGGGGGTGGGAGCTTTCTTT.

This chain links TRBV30 with TRBJ2-2; the D gene is possibly TRBD2 (5 bases). This CDR3 region has 14 residues. V dropped 3 bases and J dropped 7 bases, with 15 bases sitting between them. The germline CDR1 and CDR2 sequences are GTSNPN and SVGIG (reference sequence). DNA of the CDR3: TGTGCCTGGAGCCTCGGTCGGGGTGTCGGGGAGCTGTTTTTT. This translates into CAWSLGRGVGELFF.

This chain uses TRBV5-4 with TRBJ2-2, with 7 bases that match TRBD1. The germline V gene encodes CDR1 SGHNT and CDR2 YYREEE (reference sequence). Trimming cost V 4 bases and J 6 bases; bases outside gene matches: 3. The CDR3 runs to 13 residues. The CDR3 loop reads CASSRDSSGELFF. The CDR3 DNA reads TGTGCCAGCAGCCGGGACAGCTCCGGGGAGCTGTTTTTT.

This chain links TRBV3-1 (or the pseudogene TRBV3-2) with TRBJ2-7; 9 nucleotides align to TRBD2. Germline lookup yields CDR1 LGHDT and CDR2 YNNKEL (reference sequence). The CDR3 totals 15 residues. V lost 0 bases, J lost 5 bases, and 5 bases stayed unmatched. The CDR3, as DNA: TGTGCCAGCAGCCAAGATTTGGTAGCGGGGGACGAGCAGTACTTC. Translated: CASSQDLVAGDEQYF.

This chain links TRBV6-5 with TRBJ1-4, with 12 bases lining up with TRBD1. Germline CDR1 MNHEY, CDR2 SVGAGI. Losses at the gene ends were 10 bases for V and 10 bases for J; bases not matched to a gene: 10. This CDR3 comprises 14 residues. In DNA form, the CDR3 reads TGTGCCACCAGACCGGGACAGGGGGCATCAAAACTGTTTTTT. This translates into CATRPGQGASKLFF.

This chain joins TRBV5-1 and TRBJ1-6; weak D call: TRBD1 (5 bases). CDR3 length equals 17 residues. CDR1 is SGHRS, CDR2 YFSETQ, per germline. V was clipped by 0 bases and J by 1 base, with 11 bases between them. This CDR3 reads CASSLGAGGSYNSPLHF. The CDR3 DNA reads TGCGCCAGCAGCTTGGGCGCGGGGGGATCCTATAATTCACCCCTCCACTTT.

The V call is TRBV5-4, the J call TRBJ2-2; no reliable D call. Trimming cost V 3 bases and J 3 bases, with 6 bases left between them. The CDR3 length is 13 residues. Germline V gene data show CDR1 as SGHNT and CDR2 as YYREEE (reference sequence). This CDR3 is CASSSDYTGELFF. Written as DNA, the CDR3 is TGTGCCAGCAGCTCAGACTACACCGGGGAGCTGTTTTTT.

This chain links TRBV2 with TRBJ2-1; no clear D gene. The germline gives CDR1 SNHLY, CDR2 FYNNEI. The ends were cut back, 1 base at V and 6 bases at J, with 4 bases in the middle. The CDR3 spans 12 residues. Here the CDR3 reads CASSEGGNEQFF. DNA for the CDR3: TGTGCCAGCAGTGAAGGGGGCAATGAGCAGTTCTTC.

The genes are TRBV4-1 and TRBJ2-7; 12 bases are shared with TRBD1. The trim removed 5 bases at V and 7 bases at J, leaving 12 bases unmatched. The CDR3 is made up of 16 amino acids. Looked up from germline, CDR1 is MGHRA and CDR2 is YSYEKL. CDR3 nucleotide sequence: TGCGCCAGCAGCTTCTCCGCCGGGACAGGGGGCTGGGAGCAGTACTTC. This translates into CASSFSAGTGGWEQYF.